This record looks at one TCR beta chain sequence and its context. Germline V gene data show CDR1 as MNHEY and CDR2 as SMNVEV (reference sequence). The CDR3 totals 13 residues. This entry comes from a study of monozygotic twins with inflammatory bowel disease. Each CDR3 protein gets one entry in TCRdb, which reprocessed the 5' RACE reads and gives no DNA. The sample data list 150,000 to 200,000 distinct CDR3 sequences. J is TRBJ1-2 and V is TRBV27; TCRdb's assignment of TRBD1 cannot be checked, as there is no DNA. This TCR was recovered from a human donor with ulcerative colitis or Crohn's disease, or a healthy co-twin of an affected twin (not recorded which). The sequencing input was blood. CDR3 protein: CASSSGQLDGYTF.